Listed below are T cell receptor beta chains from one sample, sequenced in a study of CD8 T cells in Susac syndrome. TCRdb independently ran MiXCR on the immunoSEQ multiplex PCR reads; one entry per CDR3 protein. The repertoire holds 150,000 to 200,000 distinct CDR3 sequences, with roughly 92% as singletons. The sequenced sample was CD4+ T cells from PBMCs. The receptor source for this set is a human donor with multiple sclerosis. The CDR3 runs from the conserved cysteine through the conserved F or W. A D gene is named only where the DNA matches it firmly. Size tells how often a clone was seen (once, few, many) or the class of an expanded clone, and some rows leave it out.

cdr3_aa	cdr3_nt	v_call	j_call	clone_size	d_call
CASSDWDLAAAQYF	TGTGCCAGCAGTGATTGGGACCTCGCGGCGGCGCAGTATTTT	TRBV2	TRBJ2-3	.	.
CASSLVPGSGNQPQHF	TGCGCCAGCAGCTTGGTCCCAGGGTCGGGCAATCAGCCCCAGCATTTT	TRBV5-1	TRBJ1-5	.	.
CASTSWGQRNSPLHF	TGTGCCAGCACCTCATGGGGGCAGCGTAATTCACCCCTCCACTTT	TRBV3-1	TRBJ1-6	.	.
CASSSPGLATGELFF	TGTGCCAGCAGTTCTCCGGGACTAGCGACCGGGGAGCTGTTTTTT	TRBV6-5	TRBJ2-2	.	TRBD2
CASSYDNSGNTIYF	TGTGCCAGCAGTTACGACAATAGTGGAAACACCATATATTTT	TRBV13	TRBJ1-3	.	.
CASSRAGGPGDEQFF	TGTGCCAGCAGCCGAGCGGGAGGGCCGGGGGATGAGCAGTTCTTC	TRBV9	TRBJ2-1	.	TRBD2
CASSLEESRGANVLTF	TGCGCCAGCAGCTTGGAGGAGTCCAGGGGGGCCAACGTCCTGACTTTC	TRBV5-1	TRBJ2-6	.	.
CASSPELAGGREQYF	TGTGCCAGCAGCCCCGAACTAGCGGGAGGGCGCGAGCAGTACTTC	TRBV28	TRBJ2-7	.	TRBD2
CASSEYQGYTDTQYF	TGTGCCAGCAGTGAATATCAGGGGTACACAGATACGCAGTATTTT	TRBV25-1	TRBJ2-3	.	.
CSFAGTGGNTIYF	TGCAGCTTTGCCGGGACAGGGGGAAACACCATATATTTT	TRBV29-1	TRBJ1-3	.	TRBD1
CASSQDRAGGLETQYF	TGCGCCAGCAGCCAAGATAGGGCAGGGGGCTTGGAGACCCAGTACTTC	TRBV4-3	TRBJ2-5	.	TRBD1
CASSYTRPQETQYF	TGTGCCAGCAGTTATACTAGGCCCCAAGAGACCCAGTACTTC	TRBV28	TRBJ2-5	.	.
CAISKDSSNQPQHF	TGTGCCATCAGCAAGGACAGTAGCAATCAGCCCCAGCATTTT	TRBV10-3	TRBJ1-5	.	.
CASSLTTGPLGYTF	TGTGCCAGCAGCTTAACGACAGGCCCTCTTGGCTACACCTTC	TRBV7-6	TRBJ1-2	.	.
CASSLAENYGYTF	TGTGCCAGCAGTTTGGCGGAGAACTATGGCTACACCTTC	TRBV6-2/TRBV6-3	TRBJ1-2	.	.
CASGIMKGNQPQHF	TGTGCCAGCGGGATAATGAAGGGCAATCAGCCCCAGCATTTT	TRBV2	TRBJ1-5	.	.
CASSQDLVRSPYGYTF	TGCGCCAGCAGCCAAGATCTAGTCCGGTCACCCTATGGCTACACCTTC	TRBV4-3	TRBJ1-2	once	.
CASSELSGRRETQYF	TGTGCCAGCAGTGAACTTAGCGGGAGAAGAGAGACCCAGTACTTC	TRBV25-1	TRBJ2-5	.	TRBD2
CAWSAGVGNQPQHF	TGTGCCTGGAGCGCAGGGGTTGGCAATCAGCCCCAGCATTTT	TRBV30	TRBJ1-5	.	.
CSVVGQMNTEAFF	TGCAGCGTTGTGGGACAGATGAACACTGAAGCTTTCTTT	TRBV29-1	TRBJ1-1	.	TRBD1
CSVDSGSADTQYF	TGCAGCGTTGATAGCGGGAGTGCAGATACGCAGTATTTT	TRBV29-1	TRBJ2-3	.	TRBD2
CAWGGGVHFEQYF	TGTGCCTGGGGAGGCGGGGTTCATTTCGAGCAGTACTTC	TRBV30	TRBJ2-7	.	.
CAWITQGAGEQYF	TGTGCCTGGATAACACAGGGGGCGGGCGAGCAGTACTTC	TRBV30	TRBJ2-7	once	TRBD1
CASTPQGSEKLFF	TGTGCCAGCACCCCTCAGGGAAGTGAAAAACTGTTTTTT	TRBV7-9	TRBJ1-4	few	.
CASSPYGGNTEAFF	TGTGCCAGCAGCCCTTACGGGGGAAACACTGAAGCTTTCTTT	TRBV6-2/TRBV6-3	TRBJ1-1	.	.
CASSPIPSAAGANVLTF	TGCGCCAGCAGCCCAATTCCCAGTGCCGCAGGGGCCAACGTCCTGACTTTC	TRBV5-1	TRBJ2-6	.	.
CASSPDSHRNQPQHF	TGTGCCAGCTCACCAGACTCACATCGCAATCAGCCCCAGCATTTT	TRBV18	TRBJ1-5	.	.
CSVVYAPGNQPQHF	TGCAGCGTTGTCTATGCTCCGGGGAATCAGCCCCAGCATTTT	TRBV29-1	TRBJ1-5	.	.
CATSDHGTGSSNEQFF	TGTGCCACCAGTGACCACGGGACAGGGTCAAGCAATGAGCAGTTCTTC	TRBV24-1	TRBJ2-1	.	TRBD1
CASSTGQRITGELFF	TGTGCCAGCAGCACGGGACAGCGAATCACCGGGGAGCTGTTTTTT	TRBV5-8	TRBJ2-2	.	TRBD1
CASSLAGLAAYNEQFF	TGTGCCAGCAGCTTAGCGGGACTAGCCGCCTACAATGAGCAGTTCTTC	TRBV7-2	TRBJ2-1	.	TRBD2
CSAVAGVGTDTQYF	TGCAGTGCTGTAGCGGGAGTCGGCACAGATACGCAGTATTTT	TRBV20-1	TRBJ2-3	.	TRBD2
CASSGGPTNTEAFF	TGCGCCAGCAGTGGTGGGCCAACGAACACTGAAGCTTTCTTT	TRBV5-1	TRBJ1-1	.	.
CASSPTSGGNYGYTF	TGTGCCAGCAGCCCGACGTCAGGGGGCAACTATGGCTACACCTTC	TRBV3-1	TRBJ1-2	.	TRBD1
CSARKGQLNTEAFF	TGCAGTGCTAGAAAAGGACAGTTGAACACTGAAGCTTTCTTT	TRBV20-1	TRBJ1-1	.	.
CASSSLLYNEQFF	TGTGCCAGCAGCTCCCTACTATACAATGAGCAGTTCTTC	TRBV2	TRBJ2-1	.	.
CASSESGYYTGELFF	TGTGCCAGCAGCGAAAGCGGGTACTACACCGGGGAGCTGTTTTTT	TRBV7-3	TRBJ2-2	.	.
CASSQTSSTGELFF	TGTGCCAGCAGCCAGACTAGTAGCACCGGGGAGCTGTTTTTT	TRBV3-1	TRBJ2-2	.	.
CASSVGMANTEAFF	TGCGCCAGCAGCGTAGGAATGGCGAACACTGAAGCTTTCTTT	TRBV5-1	TRBJ1-1	.	.